This TCR beta chain was found in a study of T cells in Graves' hyperthyroidism and ophthalmopathy. Not enrolled were patients with uncontrolled infection, other autoimmune disease, pregnancy or lactation. Cells are PBMCs isolated from 10 ml of fresh blood. Trimming removed 0 bases at V and 7 bases at J, with 10 bases between. The length of the CDR3 is 13 residues. The V gene's germline CDR1 is SGHRS and CDR2 YFSETQ. Study conclusions and caveats: Most clonotypes that expanded in the thyroid above 0.001 also showed up in blood.

Researchers amplified the TCR beta CDR3 regions from RNA transcripts. The TCR CDR3 was amplified in a first-round RT-PCR using the HTBI primer set. TCRdb analysed the multiplex PCR reads with MiXCR anew, one entry per CDR3 protein. The sample shows about 600,000 distinct CDR3 sequences, more than 13% of them seen only once. This clonotype was seen many times. The target antigen is unknown. Sequences were obtained from blood. This receptor was obtained from a woman younger than 30 with Graves' ophthalmopathy. The V gene is TRBV5-1, the J gene TRBJ1-2; no reliable D call. CDR3 sequence: CASSLVATGGYTF. CDR3 nucleotide sequence: TGCGCCAGCAGCTTGGTGGCCACGGGTGGCTACACCTTC.